This TCR beta chain appears in the sequencing data of a study of shared clonotypes between healthy human individuals. Study-level information: Donors had three CD4 naive, three CD4 memory, two CD8 naive and one CD8 memory plate apiece.

Healthy and HIV-negative, the adult donors had no recent acute infections or vaccinations. CD45RA+ naive and CD45RA-negative memory subsets were separated from CD4+ cells. Germline V gene sequence: CDR1 ENHRY, CDR2 SYGVKD. V shed 4 bases, J shed 8 bases, and the junction held 4 bases outside the gene matches. The CDR3 is 14 residues long. TCRdb's copy holds only in-frame clones and misses some; the assay was immunoSEQ multiplex PCR. The sample contains 2 million to 2.5 million clones, around 95% of which appear only once. Input material: naive CD4+ T cells sorted from blood. The subset here: CD45RA+ positively selected. The source is a man between 18 and 35 years old in good health. This chain connects TRBV10-3 to TRBJ2-2; 10 nucleotides match TRBD1. Here the CDR3 reads CAISGTGGIGELFF. CDR3 sequence (DNA): TGTGCCATCAGTGGGACAGGGGGTATTGGGGAGCTGTTTTTT.